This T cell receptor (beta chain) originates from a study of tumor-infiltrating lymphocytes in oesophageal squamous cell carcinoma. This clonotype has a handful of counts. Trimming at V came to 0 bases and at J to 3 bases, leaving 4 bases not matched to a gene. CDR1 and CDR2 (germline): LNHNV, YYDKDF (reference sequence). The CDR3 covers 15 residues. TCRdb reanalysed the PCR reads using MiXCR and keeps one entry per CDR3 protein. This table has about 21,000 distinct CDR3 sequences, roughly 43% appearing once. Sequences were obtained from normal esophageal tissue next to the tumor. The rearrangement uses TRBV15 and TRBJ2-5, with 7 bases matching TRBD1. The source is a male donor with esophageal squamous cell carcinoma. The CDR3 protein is CATSRDRGTEETQYF. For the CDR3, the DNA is TGTGCCACCAGCAGAGACAGGGGGACCGAAGAGACCCAGTACTTC.